This T cell receptor (beta chain) is from a study of CD8+CD57+ T cells in acquired aplastic anemia listed by TCRdb under 2018. Some background on the complete study: On average, sorted CD4+ and CD8+ cells yielded 3.2 ug of extracted DNA, with a range of about 0.17 to 27.4 ug. CD8+CD57+ expansion was defined as frequency above the mean frequency observed in healthy subjects. The paper as a whole reports these results and caveats: No significant difference in CD8+ Simpson's diversity was found between patients and healthy controls (P=0.060). Although some 28 CD8+ CDR3 sequences were shared by patients and controls, these sequences appeared highly expressed in patients and within the immunodominant clones of patients.

From cysteine to phenylalanine, the CDR3 is 14 amino acids long. Only the CDR3 DNA stays, 42 bases, in frame from base 1. Reading the germline V gene gives CDR1 SGHTA and CDR2 FQGNSA. Deletion took 5 bases off V and 13 bases off J, with a span of 22 bases between the germline ends. Profiling of TCR beta VDJ combinations and CDR3 sequences used genomic DNA as the template. TCR repertoire sequencing was run on an Illumina HiSeq 2000. Turning to the authors' computational methods: Repertoires were assessed using TRBV/TRBJ rearrangement plots, CDR3 size and DJ length profiles, and Simpson's diversity index. The most abundant DNA sequence in the deep sequencing data was defined as the immunodominant clone. CDR3 amino acid sequences were checked for sharing between subjects and were compared against published repertoires and the VDJdb database. TCRdb reran the public reads through fastp at Q25 and MiXCR, keeping productive beta chains. All rows with the same CDR3 protein become a single entry with the most common DNA and genes. TCRdb's processing, not the authors', yielded these V and J calls. The sample table records roughly 250,000 distinct CDR3 sequences; approximately 80% of these occur just once. In total, the top ten clones hold over 35% of the sample.

Turning to this clonotype: Its target antigen remains unknown. One base away there is no much larger clone; base qualities are not given.

Expansion of CD8+CD57+ cells had been shown by flow cytometry in the patients chosen for sequencing. Every patient had a diagnosis of severe acquired aplastic anemia based on International Study of Aplastic Anemia and Agranulocytosis and Camitta criteria. Patients had received no therapy at the time of blood sampling. In this study, sorted CD4+ and CD8+ T cells from the blood of healthy subjects and of severe aplastic anemia patients had their TCR repertoires deep-sequenced. In the USA, patient enrollment took place under clinicaltrials.gov protocols 00001620, 01623167, 00001397, 00071045, 00081523 and 00961064. Ficoll-Paque density gradient centrifugation was used to isolate peripheral blood mononuclear cells. CD4+ and CD8+ T cells were sorted by FACS or magnetic beads before DNA extraction.

Input material: sorted CD4+, CD8+, or CD8+CD57+ T cells (not recorded which) from PBMCs. The receptor chain draws on TRBV7-2 and TRBJ2-3; the D assignment is uncertain and may be TRBD1 or TRBD2, with 6 bases supporting each. This clonotype was sampled from a human donor with aplastic anemia. The CDR3: CASSLQGGPQAKYF. The nucleotides read TGTGCCAGCAGCCTACAAGGGGGGCCCCAGGCCAAGTATTTT.